These 8 T cell receptor beta chains were all obtained from the same sample, sequenced in a study of CD8+ T cells in alopecia areata. As the sequencing template, cDNA was produced by extracting RNA and reverse transcribing it. Profiling relied on immunoSEQ multiplex PCR, and the TCRdb table lists in-frame clones only, not all of them. The sample presents about 120,000 clones, none singletons. Sequencing input: lesional skin. These receptors all come from a C3H/HeJ mouse with alopecia areata. For this strain, the MHC haplotype corresponds to H2-k.

On this clone: Gene labels here are mouse ones. Sequencing ends 4 residues short of the CDR3 end; the germline J gene provides the rest. The rearrangement links TRBV1 to TRBJ2-3, with 13 bases fitting TRBD2. The CDR3 runs 19 residues. Germline-derived CDR1 and CDR2 are NSQYPW and LRSPGD (reference sequence). J gave up 2 bases and V 0 bases, and 8 bases lay outside the gene matches. CDR3 region: CTCSADPGLGGEDAETLYF. The sequenced CDR3 bases are TGCACCTGCAGTGCAGATCCGGGACTGGGGGGGGAGGATGCAGAA.

Comment on this clone: Gene names and germline match the mouse. The sequenced fragment ends 4 residues before the CDR3 boundary, so the rest is inferred from the germline J gene. The V and J genes are TRBV19 and TRBJ2-1; TRBD2 aligns across 7 bases. The CDR3 runs 15 residues. Looked up from germline, CDR1 is FNHDT and CDR2 is SITEND (reference sequence). V dropped 2 bases and J dropped 4; count of bases not matched to a gene: 6. Incomplete CDR3 DNA: TGTGCCAGCAGTATTGGGGGGAGAGGATATGCT. Its translation: CASSIGGRGYA. The full CDR3 reads CASSIGGRGYAEQFF.

This clone was seen a handful of times. The genes are named according to mouse. The missing CDR3 end, 4 residues past where the read stops, is filled in from the germline J gene. This chain connects TRBV13-3 to TRBJ2-5; 8 bases map to TRBD1. The CDR3 loop spans 15 amino acids. Germline CDR1 is NNHDY and CDR2 is SYVADS. The CDR3 here is CASSGPWTGRDTQYF. Incomplete CDR3 DNA: TGTGCCAGCAGTGGCCCTTGGACAGGGCGAGAC. The whole variable domain, filled in from reference TRBV13-3 and TRBJ2-5, reads EAAVTQSPRSKVAVTGGKVTLSCHQTNNHDYMYWYRQDTGHGLRLIHYSYVADSTEKGDIPDGYKASRPSQENFSLILELASLSQTAVYFCASSGPWTGRDTQYFGPGTRLLVL.

This clone was detected only a few times. Gene and germline names: mouse. The observed sequence ends 4 residues before the CDR3 terminus, with the missing tail filled in from the germline J gene. The chain is built from TRBV13-3 and TRBJ2-7, with 11 bases matching TRBD2. The CDR3 has 15 amino acids. J gave up 3 bases and V 2 bases, and 4 bases lay outside the gene matches. The germline V gene has CDR1 NNHDY and CDR2 SYVADS. The sequenced part of the CDR3 DNA is TGTGCCAGCAGTGACCCGACTGGGGGGGGCTAT. This translates into CASSDPTGGGY. The complete CDR3 reads CASSDPTGGGYEQYF.

This clone was detected only a few times. Genes and germline are mouse. The CDR3 loop reads CASSQTGPDTGQLYF. The CDR3 DNA, read in part, is TGTGCCAGCAGTCAGACAGGGCCGGACACCGGG. This sequence joins TRBV13-3 and TRBJ2-2; TRBD1 matches 7 bases. The read finishes 4 residues shy of the CDR3 end, and the germline J gene is used to complete it. Looked up from germline, CDR1 is NNHDY and CDR2 is SYVADS. This CDR3 contains 15 residues. The trim removed 4 bases at V and 3 bases at J, leaving 6 bases unmatched.

As to this clone: Mouse gene names apply. Sequencing ends 4 residues short of the CDR3 end; the germline J gene provides the rest. The rearrangement links TRBV14 to TRBJ2-7, with D tentatively TRBD2 (7 bases). The V gene lost 5 bases and the J gene lost 2 bases, with 14 bases spanning the gap. The CDR3 extends over 14 amino acids. Germline lookup yields CDR1 SGHDT and CDR2 FRDEAV. The sequenced part of the CDR3 DNA is TGTGCCAGCAGCACTGAGGGGGGCGCCTAT. Amino acids: CASSTEGGAY. The whole CDR3 sequence is CASSTEGGAYEQYF.

In its sample, this clone was seen many times. The gene symbols are mouse symbols. The read finishes 4 residues shy of the CDR3 end, and the germline J gene is used to complete it. The gene calls are TRBV13-3 and TRBJ2-5, with 10 bases fitting TRBD2. Looked up from germline, CDR1 is NNHDY and CDR2 is SYVADS. The CDR3 sequence is 16 residues long. CDR3 sequence reads: CASSDALGGPGDTQYF. Incomplete CDR3 DNA: TGTGCCAGCAGTGATGCGCTGGGGGGGCCGGGAGAC.

This clone was seen more than once but under ten times. The genes are named according to mouse. The CDR3 end lies 4 residues beyond the end of the read and is filled in from the germline J gene. This sequence joins TRBV16 and TRBJ2-3; 10 bases agree with TRBD2. J lost 1 base, V lost 0 bases, and 10 bases had no gene match. This CDR3 has 19 residues. Per the germline V gene, CDR1 is SGHSA and CDR2 is FRNQAP. The CDR3 loop reads CASSLDAGGALDGAETLYF. The part of the CDR3 DNA that was read is TGTGCAAGCAGCTTAGATGCTGGGGGGGCGCTTGATGGTGCAGAA.